This T cell receptor beta chain was identified during a study of tumor-infiltrating lymphocytes in glioblastoma multiforme. Study results and caveats: T cells were not sorted into functional subsets. Unequal TCR RNA per T cell might skew measured clone sizes.

Multiple V-beta primers and a C-beta primer amplified TCRB from RNA. A single record per CDR3 protein comes from TCRdb applying MiXCR to the multiplex PCR reads. The sample contains more than 13,000 distinct CDR3 sequences, roughly 71% of which appear only once. Germline CDR1 is DFQATT and CDR2 is SNEGSKA (reference sequence). V lost 0 bases to trimming and J lost 8 bases, with 10 bases between them. The CDR3 runs 12 residues. As to this clonotype: The antigen is not known.

The receptor comes from a male donor with glioblastoma. The V gene is TRBV20-1, the J gene TRBJ1-2; D call uncertain. Input material: brain tumor tissue. CDR3 amino acids: CSARDLREGYTF. In DNA form, the CDR3 reads TGCAGTGCTAGAGATCTGAGGGAAGGCTACACCTTC.